This TCR beta chain was sequenced for a study of cytomegalovirus exposure and HLA in healthy donors. The study sampled nominally healthy donors, though unrecorded immune exposures were likely. CDR1 is SGHVS and CDR2 is FQNEAQ in the germline V gene. Trimming removed 2 bases at V and 5 bases at J, with 10 bases between. The CDR3 has 13 amino acids. General study points: Clonal expansion was found to be greater in HLA-associated TCR beta chains than in equally common others in a later analysis. Associated with HLA alleles at 0.05 false discovery rate in a later analysis were 16,951 TCR beta sequences. Sequencing likely generated an artifact that appeared as a cluster of highly shared sequence variants.

60 Vbeta and 13 Jbeta primers were used in PCR. Sequencing used immunoSEQ multiplex PCR; TCRdb keeps in-frame clones, though not all of them. Of about 160,000 clones in the sample, roughly four fifths were seen once. In the case of this clone: Its antigen remains unknown.

The sample consisted of PBMCs. The TCR sequence derives from a woman younger than 35 in good health and CMV-seronegative. The chain has TRBV7-8 and TRBJ2-7; a weak D match, TRBD1 (5 bases). The CDR3 region is CASSLFTGNEQYF. The CDR3 DNA follows: TGTGCCAGCAGCTTATTTACAGGAAACGAGCAGTACTTC.